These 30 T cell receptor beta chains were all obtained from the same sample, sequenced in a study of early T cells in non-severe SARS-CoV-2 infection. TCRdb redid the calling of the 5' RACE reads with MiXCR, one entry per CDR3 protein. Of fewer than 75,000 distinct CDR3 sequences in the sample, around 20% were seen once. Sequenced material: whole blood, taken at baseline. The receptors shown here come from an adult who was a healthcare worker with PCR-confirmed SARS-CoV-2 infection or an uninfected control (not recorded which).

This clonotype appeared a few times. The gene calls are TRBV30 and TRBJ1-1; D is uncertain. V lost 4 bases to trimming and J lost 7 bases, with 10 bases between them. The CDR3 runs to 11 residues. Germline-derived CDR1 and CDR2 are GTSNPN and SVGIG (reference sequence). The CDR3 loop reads CAWKTAVEAFF. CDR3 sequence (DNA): TGTGCCTGGAAAACAGCAGTTGAAGCTTTCTTT.

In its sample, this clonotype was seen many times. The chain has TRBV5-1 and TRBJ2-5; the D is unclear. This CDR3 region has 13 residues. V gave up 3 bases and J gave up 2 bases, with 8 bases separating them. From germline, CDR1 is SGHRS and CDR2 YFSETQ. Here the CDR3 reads CASSYSGQETQYF. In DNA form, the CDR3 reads TGCGCCAGCAGCTACAGTGGACAAGAGACCCAGTACTTC.

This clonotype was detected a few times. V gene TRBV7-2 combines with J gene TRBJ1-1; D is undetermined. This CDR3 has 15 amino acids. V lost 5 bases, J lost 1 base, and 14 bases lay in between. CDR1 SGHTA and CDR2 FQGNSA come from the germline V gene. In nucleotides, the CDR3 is TGTGCCAGCAGCCAAGACGGCAGGACGAACACTGAAGCTTTCTTT. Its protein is CASSQDGRTNTEAFF.

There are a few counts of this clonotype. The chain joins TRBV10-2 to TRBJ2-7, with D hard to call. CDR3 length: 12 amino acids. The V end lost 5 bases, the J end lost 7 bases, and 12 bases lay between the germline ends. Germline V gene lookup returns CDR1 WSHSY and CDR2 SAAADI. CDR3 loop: CASSSSSLEQYF. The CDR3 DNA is TGCGCCAGCAGTTCCTCCTCCCTTGAGCAGTACTTC.

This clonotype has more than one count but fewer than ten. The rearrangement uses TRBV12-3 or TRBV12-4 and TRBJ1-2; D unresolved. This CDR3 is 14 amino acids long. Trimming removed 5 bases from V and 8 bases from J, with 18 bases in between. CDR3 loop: CASSVGRTYSGYTF. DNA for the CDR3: TGTGCCAGCAGTGTAGGGAGAACTTATTCCGGCTACACCTTC.

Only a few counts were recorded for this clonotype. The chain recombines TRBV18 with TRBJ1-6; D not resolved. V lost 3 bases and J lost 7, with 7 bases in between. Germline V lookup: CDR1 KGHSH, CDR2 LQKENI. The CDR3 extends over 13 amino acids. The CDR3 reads CASSPGRNSPLHF. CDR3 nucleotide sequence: TGTGCCAGCTCACCGGGCCGAAATTCACCCCTCCACTTT.

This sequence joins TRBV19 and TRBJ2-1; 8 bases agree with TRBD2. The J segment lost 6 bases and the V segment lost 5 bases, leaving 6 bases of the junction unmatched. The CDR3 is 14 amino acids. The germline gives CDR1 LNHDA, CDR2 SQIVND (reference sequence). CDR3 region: CASSPLAGSNEQFF. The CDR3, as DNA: TGTGCCAGTAGTCCTTTAGCGGGGAGCAATGAGCAGTTCTTC.

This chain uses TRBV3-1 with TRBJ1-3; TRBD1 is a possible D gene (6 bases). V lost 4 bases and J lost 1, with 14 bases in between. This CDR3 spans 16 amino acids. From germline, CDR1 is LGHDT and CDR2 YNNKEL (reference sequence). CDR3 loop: CASSPDQGSSGNTIYF. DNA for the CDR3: TGTGCCAGCAGCCCGGACCAGGGGAGTTCTGGAAACACCATATATTTT.

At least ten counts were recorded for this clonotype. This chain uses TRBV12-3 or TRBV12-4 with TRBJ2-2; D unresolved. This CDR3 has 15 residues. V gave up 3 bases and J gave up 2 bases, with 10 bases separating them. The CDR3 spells CASSFKLPNTGELFF. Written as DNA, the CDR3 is TGTGCCAGCAGTTTCAAACTTCCAAACACCGGGGAGCTGTTTTTT.

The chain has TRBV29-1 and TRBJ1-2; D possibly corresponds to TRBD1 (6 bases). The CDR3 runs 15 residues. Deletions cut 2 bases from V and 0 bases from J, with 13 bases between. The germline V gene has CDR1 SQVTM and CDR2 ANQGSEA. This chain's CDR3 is CSVESAGAPNYGYTF. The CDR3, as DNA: TGCAGCGTTGAATCGGCAGGGGCCCCTAACTATGGCTACACCTTC.

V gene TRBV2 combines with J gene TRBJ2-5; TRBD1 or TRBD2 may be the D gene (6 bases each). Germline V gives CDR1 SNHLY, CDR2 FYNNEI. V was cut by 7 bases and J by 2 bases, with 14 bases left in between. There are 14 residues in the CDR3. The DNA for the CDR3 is TGTGCCAGCACAGAGGGGGGCCGTCAAGAGACCCAGTACTTC. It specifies CASTEGGRQETQYF.

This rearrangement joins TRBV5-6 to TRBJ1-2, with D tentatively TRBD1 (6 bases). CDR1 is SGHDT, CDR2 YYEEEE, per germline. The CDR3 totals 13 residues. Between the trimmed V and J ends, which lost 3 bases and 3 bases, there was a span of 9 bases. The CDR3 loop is CASSSGDDYGYTF. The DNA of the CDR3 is TGTGCCAGCAGCTCAGGGGACGACTATGGCTACACCTTC. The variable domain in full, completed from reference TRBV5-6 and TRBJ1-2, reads DAGVTQSPTHLIKTRGQQVTLRCSPKSGHDTVSWYQQALGQGPQFIFQYYEEEERQRGNFPDRFSGHQFPNYSSELNVNALLLGDSALYLCASSSGDDYGYTFGSGTRLTVV.

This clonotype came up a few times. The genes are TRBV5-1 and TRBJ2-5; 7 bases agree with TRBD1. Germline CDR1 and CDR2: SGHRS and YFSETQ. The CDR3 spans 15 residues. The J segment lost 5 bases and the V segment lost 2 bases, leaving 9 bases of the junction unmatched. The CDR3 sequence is CASSLYRGLLETQYF. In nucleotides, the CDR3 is TGCGCCAGCAGCTTATACAGGGGTTTATTGGAGACCCAGTACTTC. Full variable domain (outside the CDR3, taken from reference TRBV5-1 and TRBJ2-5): KAGVTQTPRYLIKTRGQQVTLSCSPISGHRSVSWYQQTPGQGLQFLFEYFSETQRNKGNFPGRFSGRQFSNSRSEMNVSTLELGDSALYLCASSLYRGLLETQYFGPGTRLLVL.

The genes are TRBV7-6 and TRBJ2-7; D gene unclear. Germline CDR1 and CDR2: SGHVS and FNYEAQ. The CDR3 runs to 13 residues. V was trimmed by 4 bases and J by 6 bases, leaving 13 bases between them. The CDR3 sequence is CASSSPWGGEQYF. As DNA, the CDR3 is TGTGCCAGCAGCTCTCCCTGGGGTGGCGAGCAGTACTTC.

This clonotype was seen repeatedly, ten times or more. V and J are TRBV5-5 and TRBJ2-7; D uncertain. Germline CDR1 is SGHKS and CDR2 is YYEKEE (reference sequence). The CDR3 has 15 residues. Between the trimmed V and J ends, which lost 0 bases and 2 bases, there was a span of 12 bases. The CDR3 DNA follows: TGTGCCAGCAGCTTGGACGGGCCGCCAGCCTACGAGCAGTACTTC. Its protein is CASSLDGPPAYEQYF.

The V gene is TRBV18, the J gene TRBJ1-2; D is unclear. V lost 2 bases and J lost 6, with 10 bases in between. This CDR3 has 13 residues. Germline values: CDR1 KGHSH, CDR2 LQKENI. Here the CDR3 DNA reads TGTGCCAGCTCACCAGGACCCCTCGATGGCTACACCTTC. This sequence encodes CASSPGPLDGYTF.

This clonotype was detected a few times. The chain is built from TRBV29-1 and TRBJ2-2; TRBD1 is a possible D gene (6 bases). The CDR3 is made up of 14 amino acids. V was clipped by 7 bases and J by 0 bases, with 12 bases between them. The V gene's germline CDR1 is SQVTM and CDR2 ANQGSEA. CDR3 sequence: CSGGQSANTGELFF. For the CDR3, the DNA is TGCAGCGGCGGACAGAGTGCGAACACCGGGGAGCTGTTTTTT.

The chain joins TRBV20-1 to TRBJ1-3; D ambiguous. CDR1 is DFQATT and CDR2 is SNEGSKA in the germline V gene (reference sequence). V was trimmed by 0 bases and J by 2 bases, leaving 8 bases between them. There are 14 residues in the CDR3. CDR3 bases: TGCAGTGCTAGAGATAGCACAGCTGGAAACACCATATATTTT. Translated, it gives CSARDSTAGNTIYF.

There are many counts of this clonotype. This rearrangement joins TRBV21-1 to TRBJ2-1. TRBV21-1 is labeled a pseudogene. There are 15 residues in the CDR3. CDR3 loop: CASWEFKSPYNEQFF. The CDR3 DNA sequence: TGTGCCAGCTGGGAATTTAAATCACCCTACAATGAGCAGTTCTTC.

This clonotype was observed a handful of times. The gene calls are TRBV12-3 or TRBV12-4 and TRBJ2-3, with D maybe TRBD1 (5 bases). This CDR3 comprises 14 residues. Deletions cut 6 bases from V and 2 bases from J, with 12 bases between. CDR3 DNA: TGTGCCAGCAGGGACCGACAGACCACAGATACGCAGTATTTT. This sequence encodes CASRDRQTTDTQYF.

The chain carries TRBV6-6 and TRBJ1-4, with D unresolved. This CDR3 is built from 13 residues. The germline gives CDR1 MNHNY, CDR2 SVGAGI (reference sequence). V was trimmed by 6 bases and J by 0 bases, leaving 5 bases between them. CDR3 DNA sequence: TGTGCCAGCAGAGGACCAACTAATGAAAAACTGTTTTTT. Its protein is CASRGPTNEKLFF.

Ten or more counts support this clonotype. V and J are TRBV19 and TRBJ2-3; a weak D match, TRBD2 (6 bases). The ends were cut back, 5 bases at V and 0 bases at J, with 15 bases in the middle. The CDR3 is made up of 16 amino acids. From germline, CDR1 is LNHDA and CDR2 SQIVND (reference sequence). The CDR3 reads CASSSAGRWSTDTQYF. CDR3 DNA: TGTGCCAGTAGTTCCGCGGGAAGGTGGAGCACAGATACGCAGTATTTT. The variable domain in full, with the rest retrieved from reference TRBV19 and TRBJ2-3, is DGGITQSPKYLFRKEGQNVTLSCEQNLNHDAMYWYRQDPGQGLRLIYYSQIVNDFQKGDIAEGYSVSREKKESFPLTVTSAQKNPTAFYLCASSSAGRWSTDTQYFGPGTRLTVL.

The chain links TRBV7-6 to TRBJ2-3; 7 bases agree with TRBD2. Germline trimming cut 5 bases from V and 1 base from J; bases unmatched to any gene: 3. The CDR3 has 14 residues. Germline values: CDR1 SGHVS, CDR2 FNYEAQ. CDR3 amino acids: CASSEGLGTDTQYF. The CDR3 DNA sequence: TGTGCCAGCAGCGAAGGACTAGGCACAGATACGCAGTATTTT.

The CDR3 DNA follows: TGTGCCAGCTGGGCCGGGGACAGGGGGGGCAATGAGCAGTTCTTC. Amino acids: CASWAGDRGGNEQFF. The rearrangement uses TRBV12-3 or TRBV12-4 and TRBJ2-1, with TRBD1 matching 11 bases. After removal of 8 bases from V and 6 bases from J, the junction contained 9 bases not matched to a gene. CDR3 length: 15 residues.

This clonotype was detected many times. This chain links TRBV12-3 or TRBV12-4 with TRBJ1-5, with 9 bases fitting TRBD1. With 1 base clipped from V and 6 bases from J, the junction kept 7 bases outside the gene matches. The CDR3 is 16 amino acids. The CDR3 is CASSLGMGQGGQPQHF. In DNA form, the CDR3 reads TGTGCCAGCAGTTTAGGTATGGGACAGGGAGGTCAGCCCCAGCATTTT.

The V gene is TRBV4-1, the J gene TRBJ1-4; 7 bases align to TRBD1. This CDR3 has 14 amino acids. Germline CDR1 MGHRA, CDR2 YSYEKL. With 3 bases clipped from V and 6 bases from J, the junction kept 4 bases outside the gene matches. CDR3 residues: CASSHRGEDEKLFF. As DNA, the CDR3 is TGCGCCAGCAGCCACAGGGGGGAGGATGAAAAACTGTTTTTT.

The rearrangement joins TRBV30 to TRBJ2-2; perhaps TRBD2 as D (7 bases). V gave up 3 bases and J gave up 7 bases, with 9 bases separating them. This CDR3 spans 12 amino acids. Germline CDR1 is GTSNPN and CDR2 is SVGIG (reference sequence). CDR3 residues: CAWSGGLGELFF. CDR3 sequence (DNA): TGTGCCTGGAGCGGGGGGCTCGGGGAGCTGTTTTTT.

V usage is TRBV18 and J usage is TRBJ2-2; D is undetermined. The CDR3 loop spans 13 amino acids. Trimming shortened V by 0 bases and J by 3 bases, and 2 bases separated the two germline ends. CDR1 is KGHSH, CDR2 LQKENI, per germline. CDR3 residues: CASSPPDTGELFF. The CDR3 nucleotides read TGTGCCAGCTCACCACCGGACACCGGGGAGCTGTTTTTT. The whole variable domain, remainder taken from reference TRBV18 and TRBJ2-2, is NAGVMQNPRHLVRRRGQEARLRCSPMKGHSHVYWYRQLPEEGLKFMVYLQKENIIDESGMPKERFSAEFPKEGPSILRIQQVVRGDSAAYFCASSPPDTGELFFGEGSRLTVL.

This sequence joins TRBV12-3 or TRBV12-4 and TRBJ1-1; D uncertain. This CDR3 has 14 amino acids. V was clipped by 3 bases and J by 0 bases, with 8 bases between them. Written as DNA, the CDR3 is TGTGCCAGCAGTTTGGGCAGTCTGAACACTGAAGCTTTCTTT. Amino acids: CASSLGSLNTEAFF.

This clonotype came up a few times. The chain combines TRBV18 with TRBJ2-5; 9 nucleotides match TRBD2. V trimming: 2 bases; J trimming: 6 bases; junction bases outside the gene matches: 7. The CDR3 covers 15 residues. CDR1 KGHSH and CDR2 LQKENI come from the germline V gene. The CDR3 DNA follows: TGTGCCAGCTCACCAATAGCGGGGGACCCCAAGACCCAGTACTTC. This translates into CASSPIAGDPKTQYF.